The text below deals with one T cell receptor (beta chain). Its matching antigen is unknown. This record belongs to a study of T-cell memory formation after mild COVID-19. Study information: There were largely donor-specific TCR clusters. The study, taken as a whole, reports: Later expanders leaned CD4+, whereas clones that contracted between day 15 and 85 were balanced CD4/CD8.

The CDR3 runs 12 residues. Germline V gene lookup returns CDR1 ENHRY and CDR2 SYGVKD. V trimming: 6 bases; J trimming: 6 bases; junction bases outside the gene matches: 3. TCRdb independently ran MiXCR on the 5' RACE reads; one entry per CDR3 protein. Of under 300,000 distinct CDR3 sequences in the sample, 16% were seen once. This sequence joins TRBV10-3 and TRBJ2-7; 9 bases are a match to TRBD1. The sequence derives from a man between 18 and 29 years old who had mild COVID-19 (a few samples of this study predate the infection). Cell type and time point are not known. What was sequenced was PBMCs or a T cell subset sorted from them (not recorded which). CDR3: CAIRGQGREQYF. CDR3 DNA: TGTGCCATCAGGGGACAGGGCCGCGAGCAGTACTTC.